The 6 T cell receptor beta chains in this list originate from one sample, sequenced in a study of CD8+CD57+ T cells in acquired aplastic anemia. In patients chosen for sequencing, flow cytometry had shown CD8+CD57+ cell expansion. Genomic DNA acted as the template from which TCR beta VDJ combination and CDR3 sequence profiling were carried out. TCRdb ran MiXCR on the reads and lists one entry per CDR3 protein. The repertoire holds around 160,000 distinct CDR3 sequences, under 55% seen once, with approximately 2.9% in the top ten. The sequencing sample was made of sorted CD4+, CD8+, or CD8+CD57+ T cells (not recorded which) from PBMCs. The receptor set was obtained from a human donor with aplastic anemia.

Details on this clonotype: A much larger clonotype is one base distant, so this may be a read error. V is TRBV30 and J is TRBJ2-7; D remains ambiguous. With 2 bases removed from V and 0 bases from J, the gap between germline ends came to 5 bases. Germline V gives CDR1 GTSNPN, CDR2 SVGIG (reference sequence). The CDR3 sequence is 12 residues long. Here the CDR3 reads CAWSKISYEQYF. As DNA, the CDR3 is TGTGCCTGGAGTAAGATCTCCTACGAGCAGTACTTC.

V and J are TRBV20-1 and TRBJ1-1; 11 bases are shared with TRBD1. CDR3 length equals 13 residues. V was pared by 3 bases and J by 3 bases, with 0 bases of the junction left unmatched. Germline CDR1 and CDR2: DFQATT and SNEGSKA (reference sequence). In nucleotides, the CDR3 is TGCAGTGCTAGGGGACAGGGGGACACTGAAGCTTTCTTT. Amino acids: CSARGQGDTEAFF.

This chain links TRBV25-1 with TRBJ1-2; 7 bases line up with TRBD1. The CDR3 length is 12 residues. Looked up from germline, CDR1 is MGHDK and CDR2 is SYGVNS. Trimming at V came to 6 bases and at J to 7 bases, leaving 5 bases not matched to a gene. The CDR3 nucleotides are TGTGCCAGCAGAGACAGGGACCCTGGCTACACCTTC. Translated, it gives CASRDRDPGYTF.

V and J are TRBV11-2 and TRBJ1-5, with 7 bases lining up with TRBD1. Germline CDR1 SGHAT, CDR2 FQNNGV. J gave up 6 bases and V 2 bases, and 10 bases lay outside the gene matches. This CDR3 region has 16 residues. In DNA, the CDR3 is TGTGCCAGCAGCTTAAGGGGGACAGAGGCGCCTCAGCCCCAGCATTTT. Translating gives CASSLRGTEAPQPQHF. The variable domain in full, completed from reference TRBV11-2 and TRBJ1-5, reads EAGVAQSPRYKIIEKRQSVAFWCNPISGHATLYWYQQILGQGPKLLIQFQNNGVVDDSQLPKDRFSAERLKGVDSTLKIQPAKLEDSAVYLCASSLRGTEAPQPQHFGDGTRLSIL.

The rearrangement joins TRBV9 to TRBJ1-6, with D possibly TRBD1 on 5 matching bases. Germline V gene sequence: CDR1 SGDLS, CDR2 YYNGEE. There are 13 residues in the CDR3. V lost 0 bases and J lost 7, with 5 bases in between. The CDR3 nucleotides read TGTGCCAGCAGCGTAGAGGGGAATTCACCCCTCCACTTT. As protein: CASSVEGNSPLHF.

This clonotype was detected many times. The CDR3 coding sequence is TGCAGCGCTGGGGGGTCGGGTGAGCAGTTCTTC. Encoded protein: CSAGGSGEQFF. This rearrangement joins TRBV29-1 to TRBJ2-1; D is perhaps TRBD2 (6 bases). V was shortened by 7 bases and J by 9 bases, with 13 bases between the two germline ends. This CDR3 region has 11 residues. CDR1 SQVTM and CDR2 ANQGSEA come from the germline V gene.